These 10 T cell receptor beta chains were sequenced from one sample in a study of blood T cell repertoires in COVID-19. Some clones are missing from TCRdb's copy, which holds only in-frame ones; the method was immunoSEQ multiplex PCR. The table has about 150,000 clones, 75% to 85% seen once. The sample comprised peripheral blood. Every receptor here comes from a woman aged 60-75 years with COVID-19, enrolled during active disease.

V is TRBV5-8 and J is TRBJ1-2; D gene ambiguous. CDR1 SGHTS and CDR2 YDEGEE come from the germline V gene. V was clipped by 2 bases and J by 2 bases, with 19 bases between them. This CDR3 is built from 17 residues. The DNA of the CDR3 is TGTGCCAGCAGCTTTCTCCTAAGTCCAGGTCGCAACTATGGCTACACCTTC. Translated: CASSFLLSPGRNYGYTF.

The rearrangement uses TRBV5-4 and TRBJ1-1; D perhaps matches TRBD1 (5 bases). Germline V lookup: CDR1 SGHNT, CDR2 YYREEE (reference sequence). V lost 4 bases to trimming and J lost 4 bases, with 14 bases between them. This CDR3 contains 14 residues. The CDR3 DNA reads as TGTGCCAGCAGCACCCAGGGCCGGGCCACTGAAGCTTTCTTT. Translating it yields CASSTQGRATEAFF.

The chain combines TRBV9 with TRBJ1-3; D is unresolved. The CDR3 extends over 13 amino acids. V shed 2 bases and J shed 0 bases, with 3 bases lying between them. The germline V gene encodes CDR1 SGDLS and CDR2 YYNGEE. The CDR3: CASSVSSGNTIYF. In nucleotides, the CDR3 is TGTGCCAGCAGCGTCAGCTCTGGAAACACCATATATTTT.

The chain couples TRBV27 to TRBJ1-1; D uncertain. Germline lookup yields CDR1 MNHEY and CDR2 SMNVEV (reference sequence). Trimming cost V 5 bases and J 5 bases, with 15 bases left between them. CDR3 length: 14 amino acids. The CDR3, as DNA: TGTGCCAGCAGTCCGGGAACGATTAGTACTGAAGCTTTCTTT. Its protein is CASSPGTISTEAFF.

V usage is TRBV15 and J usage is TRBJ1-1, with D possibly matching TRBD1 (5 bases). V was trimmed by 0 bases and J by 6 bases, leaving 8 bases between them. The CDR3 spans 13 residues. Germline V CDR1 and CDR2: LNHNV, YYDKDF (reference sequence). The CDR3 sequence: CATSRDQGAEAFF. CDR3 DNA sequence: TGTGCCACCAGCAGAGATCAGGGCGCTGAAGCTTTCTTT.

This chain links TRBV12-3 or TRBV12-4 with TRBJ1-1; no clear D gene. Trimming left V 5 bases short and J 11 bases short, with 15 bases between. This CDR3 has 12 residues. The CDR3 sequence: CASSPLPGRAFF. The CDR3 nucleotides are TGTGCCAGCAGTCCCTTGCCGGGTCGGGCTTTCTTT.

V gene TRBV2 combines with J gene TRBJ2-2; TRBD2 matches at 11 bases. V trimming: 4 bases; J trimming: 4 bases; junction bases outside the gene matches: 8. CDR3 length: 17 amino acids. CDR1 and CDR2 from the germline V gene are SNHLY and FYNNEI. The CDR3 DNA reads TGTGCCAGCAGTGGTCGGGGTAGCGGGGGGGTCACCGGGGAGCTGTTTTTT. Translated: CASSGRGSGGVTGELFF.

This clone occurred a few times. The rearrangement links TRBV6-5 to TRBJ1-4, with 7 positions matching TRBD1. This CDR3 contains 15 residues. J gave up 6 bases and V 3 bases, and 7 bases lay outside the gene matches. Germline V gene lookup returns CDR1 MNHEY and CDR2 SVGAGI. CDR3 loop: CASSYTWQGDEKLFF. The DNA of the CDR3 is TGTGCCAGCAGTTATACATGGCAGGGGGATGAAAAACTGTTTTTT.

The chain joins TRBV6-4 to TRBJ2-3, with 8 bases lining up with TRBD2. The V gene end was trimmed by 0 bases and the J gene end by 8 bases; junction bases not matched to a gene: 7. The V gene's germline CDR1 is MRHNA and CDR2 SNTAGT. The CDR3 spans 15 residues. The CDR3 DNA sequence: TGTGCCAGCAGTGACTCCGGGACTAGTTCGGTTACGCAGTATTTT. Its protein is CASSDSGTSSVTQYF.

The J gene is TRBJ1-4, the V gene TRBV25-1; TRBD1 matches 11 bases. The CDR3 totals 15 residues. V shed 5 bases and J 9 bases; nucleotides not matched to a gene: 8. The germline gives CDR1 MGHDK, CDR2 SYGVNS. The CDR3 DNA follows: TGTGCCAGCAGTAAACCCGGGACAGGGGGACAAAAACTGTTTTTT. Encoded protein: CASSKPGTGGQKLFF.